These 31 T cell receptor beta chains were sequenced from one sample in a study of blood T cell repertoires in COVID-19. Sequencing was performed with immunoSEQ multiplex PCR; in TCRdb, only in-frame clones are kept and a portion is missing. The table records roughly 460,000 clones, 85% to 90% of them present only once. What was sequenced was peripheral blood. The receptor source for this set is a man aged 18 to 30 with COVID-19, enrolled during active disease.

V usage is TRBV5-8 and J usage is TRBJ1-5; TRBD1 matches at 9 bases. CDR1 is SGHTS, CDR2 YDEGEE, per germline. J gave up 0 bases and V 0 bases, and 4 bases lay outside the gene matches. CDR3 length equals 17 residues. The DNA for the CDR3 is TGTGCCAGCAGCTTGGTCTCGGACAGGGGTAGCAATCAGCCCCAGCATTTT. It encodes CASSLVSDRGSNQPQHF.

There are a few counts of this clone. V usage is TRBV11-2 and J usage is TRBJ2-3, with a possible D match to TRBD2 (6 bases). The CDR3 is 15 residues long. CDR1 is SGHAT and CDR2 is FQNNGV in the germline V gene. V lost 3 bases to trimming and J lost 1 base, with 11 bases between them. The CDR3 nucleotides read TGTGCCAGCAGCTTTTTCGGCGGGGGCACAGATACGCAGTATTTT. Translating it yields CASSFFGGGTDTQYF. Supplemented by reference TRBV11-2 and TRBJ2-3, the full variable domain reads EAGVAQSPRYKIIEKRQSVAFWCNPISGHATLYWYQQILGQGPKLLIQFQNNGVVDDSQLPKDRFSAERLKGVDSTLKIQPAKLEDSAVYLCASSFFGGGTDTQYFGPGTRLTVL.

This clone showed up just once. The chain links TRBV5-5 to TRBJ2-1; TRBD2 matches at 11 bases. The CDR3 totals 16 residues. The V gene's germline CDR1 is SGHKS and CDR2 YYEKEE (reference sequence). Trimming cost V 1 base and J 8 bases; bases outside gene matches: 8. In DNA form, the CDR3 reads TGTGCCAGCAGCTTGTATAGCGGGGGGGCCTTGGATGAGCAGTTCTTC. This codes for CASSLYSGGALDEQFF.

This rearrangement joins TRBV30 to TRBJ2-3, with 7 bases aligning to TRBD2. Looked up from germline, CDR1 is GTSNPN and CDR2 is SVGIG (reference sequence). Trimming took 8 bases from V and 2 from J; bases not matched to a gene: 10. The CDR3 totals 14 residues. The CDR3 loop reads CALKMGLITDTQYF. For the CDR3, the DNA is TGTGCCCTGAAGATGGGACTAATCACAGATACGCAGTATTTT. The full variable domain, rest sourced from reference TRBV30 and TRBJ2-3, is SQTIHQWPATLVQPVGSPLSLECTVEGTSNPNLYWYRQAAGRGLQLLFYSVGIGQISSEVPQNLSASRPQDRQFILSSKKLLLSDSGFYLCALKMGLITDTQYFGPGTRLTVL.

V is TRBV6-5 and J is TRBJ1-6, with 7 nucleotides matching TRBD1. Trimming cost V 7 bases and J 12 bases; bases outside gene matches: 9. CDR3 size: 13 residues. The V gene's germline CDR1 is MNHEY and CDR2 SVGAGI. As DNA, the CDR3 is TGTGCCAGCAATCAGGACAGGAGGGGACCCCTCCACTTT. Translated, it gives CASNQDRRGPLHF.

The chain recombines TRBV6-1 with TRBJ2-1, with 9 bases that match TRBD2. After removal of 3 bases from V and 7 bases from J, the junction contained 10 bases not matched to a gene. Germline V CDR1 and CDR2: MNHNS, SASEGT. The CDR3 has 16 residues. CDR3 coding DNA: TGTGCCAGCAGTGAGCCCTCGGCGGGGGGGCGGAATGAGCAGTTCTTC. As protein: CASSEPSAGGRNEQFF.

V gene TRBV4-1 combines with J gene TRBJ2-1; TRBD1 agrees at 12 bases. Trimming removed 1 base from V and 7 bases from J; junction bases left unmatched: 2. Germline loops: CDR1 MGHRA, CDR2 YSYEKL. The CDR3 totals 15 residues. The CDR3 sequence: CASSQGDRGLNEQFF. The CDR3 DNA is TGCGCCAGCAGCCAAGGGGACAGGGGGCTTAATGAGCAGTTCTTC.

The CDR3 here is CASSERLAGGTDTQYF. CDR3 DNA: TGTGCCAGCAGCGAACGACTAGCGGGGGGCACAGATACGCAGTATTTT. This sequence joins TRBV7-3 and TRBJ2-3, with 12 bases that match TRBD2. V gave up 5 bases and J gave up 1 base; unmatched junction bases: 4. The germline CDR1 and CDR2 sequences are SGHTA and FQGTGA. The CDR3 extends over 16 amino acids.

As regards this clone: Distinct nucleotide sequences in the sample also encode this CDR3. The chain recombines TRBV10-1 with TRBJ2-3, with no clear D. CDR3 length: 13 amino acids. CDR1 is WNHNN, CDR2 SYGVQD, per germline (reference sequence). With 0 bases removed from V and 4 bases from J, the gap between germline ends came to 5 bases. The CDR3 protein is CASSESRADTQYF. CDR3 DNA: TGCGCCAGCAGTGAGTCGAGAGCAGATACGCAGTATTTT.

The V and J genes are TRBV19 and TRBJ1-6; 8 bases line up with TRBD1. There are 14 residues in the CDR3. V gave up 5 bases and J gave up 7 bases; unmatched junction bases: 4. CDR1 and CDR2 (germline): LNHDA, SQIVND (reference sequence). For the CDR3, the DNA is TGTGCCAGTAGTCCGGGACAGGAGAATTCACCCCTCCACTTT. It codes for CASSPGQENSPLHF.

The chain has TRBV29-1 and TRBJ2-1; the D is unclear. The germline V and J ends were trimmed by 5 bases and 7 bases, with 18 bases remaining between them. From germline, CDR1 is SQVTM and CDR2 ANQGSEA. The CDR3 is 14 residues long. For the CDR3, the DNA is TGCAGCGTTACAAGTCTCCGAGGTCATAATGAGCAGTTCTTC. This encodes CSVTSLRGHNEQFF.

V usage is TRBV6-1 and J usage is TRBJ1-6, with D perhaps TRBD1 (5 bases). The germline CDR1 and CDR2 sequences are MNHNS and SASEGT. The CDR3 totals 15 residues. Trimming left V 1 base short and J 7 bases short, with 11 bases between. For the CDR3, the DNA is TGTGCCAGCAGTGAAGACCAGGGCCACAATTCACCCCTCCACTTT. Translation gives CASSEDQGHNSPLHF.

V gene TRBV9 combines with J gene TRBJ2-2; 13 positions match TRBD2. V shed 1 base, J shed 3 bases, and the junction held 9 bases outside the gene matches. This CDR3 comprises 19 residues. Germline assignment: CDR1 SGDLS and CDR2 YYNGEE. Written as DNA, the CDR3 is TGTGCCAGCAGCGTACTGGGACTAGCGGGATTTTTGGACACCGGGGAGCTGTTTTTT. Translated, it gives CASSVLGLAGFLDTGELFF.

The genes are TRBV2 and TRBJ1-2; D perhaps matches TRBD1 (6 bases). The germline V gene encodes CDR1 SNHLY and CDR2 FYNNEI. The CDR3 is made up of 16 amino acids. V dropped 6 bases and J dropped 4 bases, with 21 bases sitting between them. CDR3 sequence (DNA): TGTGCCAGCAGCACAGGGAGAGGGGTCTTTCTCTATGGCTACACCTTC. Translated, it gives CASSTGRGVFLYGYTF.

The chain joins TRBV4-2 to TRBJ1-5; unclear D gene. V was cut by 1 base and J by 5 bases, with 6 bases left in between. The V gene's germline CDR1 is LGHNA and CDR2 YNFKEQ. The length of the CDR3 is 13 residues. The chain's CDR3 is CASSQGEDQPQHF. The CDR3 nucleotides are TGTGCCAGCAGCCAAGGGGAGGATCAGCCCCAGCATTTT.

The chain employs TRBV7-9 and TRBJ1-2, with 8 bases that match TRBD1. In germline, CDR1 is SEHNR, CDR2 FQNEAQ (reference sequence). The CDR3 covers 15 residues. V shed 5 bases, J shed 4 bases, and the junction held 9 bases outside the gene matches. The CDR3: CASSPGQGWAYGYTF. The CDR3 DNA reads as TGTGCCAGCAGCCCAGGACAGGGATGGGCCTATGGCTACACCTTC.

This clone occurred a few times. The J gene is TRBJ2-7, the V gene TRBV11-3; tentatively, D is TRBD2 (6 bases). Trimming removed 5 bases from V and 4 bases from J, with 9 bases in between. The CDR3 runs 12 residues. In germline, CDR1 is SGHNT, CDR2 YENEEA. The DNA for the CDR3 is TGTGCCAGCAGCCGCGCGGGATACGAGCAGTACTTC. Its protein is CASSRAGYEQYF.

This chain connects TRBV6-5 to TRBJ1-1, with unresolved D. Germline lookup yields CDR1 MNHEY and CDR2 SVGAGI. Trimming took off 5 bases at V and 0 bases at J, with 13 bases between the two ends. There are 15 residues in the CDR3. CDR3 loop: CASSPAARMNTEAFF. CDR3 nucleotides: TGTGCCAGCAGTCCCGCGGCCCGCATGAACACTGAAGCTTTCTTT.

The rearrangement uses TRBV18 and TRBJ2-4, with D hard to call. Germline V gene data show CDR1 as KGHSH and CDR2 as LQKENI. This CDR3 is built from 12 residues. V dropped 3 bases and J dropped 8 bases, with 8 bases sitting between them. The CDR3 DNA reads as TGTGCCAGCTCACCGAGCGACGACATTCAGTACTTC. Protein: CASSPSDDIQYF.

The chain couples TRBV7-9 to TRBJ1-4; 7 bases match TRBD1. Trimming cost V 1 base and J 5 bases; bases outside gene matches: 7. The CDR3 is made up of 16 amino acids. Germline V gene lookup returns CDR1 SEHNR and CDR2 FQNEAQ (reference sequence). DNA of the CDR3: TGTGCCAGCAGCTTAGATGGGACAGTCAGAAATGAAAAACTGTTTTTT. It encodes CASSLDGTVRNEKLFF.

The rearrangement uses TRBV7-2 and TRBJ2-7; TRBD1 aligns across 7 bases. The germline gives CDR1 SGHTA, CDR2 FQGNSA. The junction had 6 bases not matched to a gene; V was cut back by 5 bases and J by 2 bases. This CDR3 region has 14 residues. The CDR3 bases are TGTGCCAGCAGCAACCCGGGACAGACCTACGAGCAGTACTTC. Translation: CASSNPGQTYEQYF.

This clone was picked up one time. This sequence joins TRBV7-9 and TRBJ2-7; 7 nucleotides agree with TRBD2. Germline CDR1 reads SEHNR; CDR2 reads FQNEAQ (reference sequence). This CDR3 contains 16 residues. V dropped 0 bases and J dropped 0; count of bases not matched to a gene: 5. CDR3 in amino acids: CASSLARGLGSYEQYF. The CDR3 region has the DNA TGTGCCAGCAGCTTAGCGCGGGGGTTGGGCTCCTACGAGCAGTACTTC.

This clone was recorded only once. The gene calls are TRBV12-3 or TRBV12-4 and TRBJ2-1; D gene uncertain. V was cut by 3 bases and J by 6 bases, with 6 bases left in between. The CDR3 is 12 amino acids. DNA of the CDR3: TGTGCCAGCAGTTTCTATCCCAATGAGCAGTTCTTC. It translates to CASSFYPNEQFF.

The CDR3 DNA reads TGTGCCAGCAGTCCCCGACTAGCGGGGGGTCAGAACACCGGGGAGCTGTTTTTT. The encoded protein is CASSPRLAGGQNTGELFF. The chain has TRBV27 and TRBJ2-2, with 13 bases identical to TRBD2. This CDR3 spans 18 amino acids. Looked up from germline, CDR1 is MNHEY and CDR2 is SMNVEV (reference sequence). V shed 5 bases and J 1 base; nucleotides not matched to a gene: 7.

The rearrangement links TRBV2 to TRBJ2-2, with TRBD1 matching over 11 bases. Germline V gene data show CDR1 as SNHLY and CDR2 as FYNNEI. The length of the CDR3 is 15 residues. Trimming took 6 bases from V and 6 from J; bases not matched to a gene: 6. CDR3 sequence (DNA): TGTGCCAGCAGGATGGGGACAGGGGGACCCGGGGAGCTGTTTTTT. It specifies CASRMGTGGPGELFF.

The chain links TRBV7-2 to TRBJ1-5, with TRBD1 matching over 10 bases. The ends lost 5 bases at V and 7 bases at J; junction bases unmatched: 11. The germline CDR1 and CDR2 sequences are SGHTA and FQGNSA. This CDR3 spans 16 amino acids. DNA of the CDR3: TGTGCCAGCAGCCCGTACGGGACAGGGGAAAAGCAGCCCCAGCATTTT. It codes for CASSPYGTGEKQPQHF.

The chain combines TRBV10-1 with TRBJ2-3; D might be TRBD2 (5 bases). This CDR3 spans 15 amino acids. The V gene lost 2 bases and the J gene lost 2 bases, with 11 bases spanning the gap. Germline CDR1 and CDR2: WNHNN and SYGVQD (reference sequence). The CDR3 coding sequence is TGCGCCAGCAGTGAGGCGACTAACCCCACAGATACGCAGTATTTT. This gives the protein CASSEATNPTDTQYF.

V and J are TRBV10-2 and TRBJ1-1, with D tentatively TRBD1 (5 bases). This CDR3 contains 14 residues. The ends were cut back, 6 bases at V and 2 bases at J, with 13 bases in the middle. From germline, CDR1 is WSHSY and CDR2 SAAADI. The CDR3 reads CASRMQGQNTEAFF. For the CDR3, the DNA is TGCGCCAGCAGGATGCAGGGCCAAAACACTGAAGCTTTCTTT.

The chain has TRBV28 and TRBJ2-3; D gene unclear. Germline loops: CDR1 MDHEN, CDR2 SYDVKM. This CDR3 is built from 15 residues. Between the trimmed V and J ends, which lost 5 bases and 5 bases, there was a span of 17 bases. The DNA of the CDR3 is TGTGCCAGCAGTCCCATTGGGCCTGGCAGAGATACGCAGTATTTT. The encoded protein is CASSPIGPGRDTQYF. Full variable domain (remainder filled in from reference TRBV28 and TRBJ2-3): DVKVTQSSRYLVKRTGEKVFLECVQDMDHENMFWYRQDPGLGLRLIYFSYDVKMKEKGDIPEGYSVSREKKERFSLILESASTNQTSMYLCASSPIGPGRDTQYFGPGTRLTVL.

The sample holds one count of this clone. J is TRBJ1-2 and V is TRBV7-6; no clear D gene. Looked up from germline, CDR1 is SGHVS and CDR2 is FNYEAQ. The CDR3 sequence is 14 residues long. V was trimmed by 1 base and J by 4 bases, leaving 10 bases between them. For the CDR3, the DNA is TGTGCCAGCAGCTTAGGGCACCTGATCTATGGCTACACCTTC. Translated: CASSLGHLIYGYTF.

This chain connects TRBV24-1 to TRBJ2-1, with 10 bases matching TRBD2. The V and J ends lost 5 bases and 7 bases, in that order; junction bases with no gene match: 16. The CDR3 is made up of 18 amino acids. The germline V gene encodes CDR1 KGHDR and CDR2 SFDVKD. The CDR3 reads CATSAAPGLAGEINEQFF. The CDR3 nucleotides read TGTGCCACCAGTGCCGCCCCCGGGCTAGCGGGAGAGATAAATGAGCAGTTCTTC.